Listed below are T cell receptor beta chains from one sample, sequenced in a study of blood T cell repertoires in COVID-19. Using immunoSEQ multiplex PCR, the repertoire was profiled, and TCRdb retains in-frame clones only, with some absent. Of fewer than 150,000 clones in the sample, under 90% were seen once. Sequencing input: PBMCs or T cells enriched from blood (not recorded which). These TCRs come from a man aged 50 to 60 in a cohort exposed to, infected with or recovered from COVID-19 (not recorded which). The CDR3 runs from the conserved cysteine through the conserved F or W. A D gene is named only where the DNA matches it firmly. Clone sizes are given selectively: once, few, many, or a class where the clone is expanded.

d_call: -; clone_size: once; cdr3_length: 12; v_call: TRBV5-8; j_call: TRBJ2-7; cdr3_nt: TGTGCCAGCAGCTTTACAACCTACGAGCAGTACTTC; cdr3_aa: CASSFTTYEQYF
d_call: TRBD1; clone_size: -; cdr3_length: 13; v_call: TRBV19; j_call: TRBJ1-5; cdr3_nt: TGTGCCAGCAGGACAGGGAGGAATCAGCCCCAGCATTTT; cdr3_aa: CASRTGRNQPQHF
d_call: -; clone_size: -; cdr3_length: 11; v_call: TRBV24-1; j_call: TRBJ1-2; cdr3_nt: TGTGCCACCAGTGATCCCTATGCCTACACCTTC; cdr3_aa: CATSDPYAYTF
d_call: TRBD1; clone_size: -; cdr3_length: 15; v_call: TRBV5-1; j_call: TRBJ1-1; cdr3_nt: TGCGCCAGCAGCTCGGGACAGGGGGCGAGGACTGAAGCTTTCTTT; cdr3_aa: CASSSGQGARTEAFF
d_call: TRBD1; clone_size: -; cdr3_length: 14; v_call: TRBV13; j_call: TRBJ2-3; cdr3_nt: TGTGCCAGCAGCTCGGGACAGGGAACAGATACGCAGTATTTT; cdr3_aa: CASSSGQGTDTQYF
d_call: -; clone_size: -; cdr3_length: 11; v_call: TRBV19; j_call: TRBJ1-1; cdr3_nt: TGTGCCAGTATCTGGGGGCCTGAAGCTTTCTTT; cdr3_aa: CASIWGPEAFF
d_call: TRBD1; clone_size: -; cdr3_length: 15; v_call: TRBV13; j_call: TRBJ1-2; cdr3_nt: TGTGCCAGCAGCCCTCAGACAGGGCAGCAGGATGGCTACACCTTC; cdr3_aa: CASSPQTGQQDGYTF
d_call: TRBD2; clone_size: -; cdr3_length: 12; v_call: TRBV28; j_call: TRBJ2-7; cdr3_nt: TGTGCCACCAGCGGGGGGGTAGGTGAGCAGTACTTC; cdr3_aa: CATSGGVGEQYF
d_call: TRBD1; clone_size: few; cdr3_length: 15; v_call: TRBV6-2/TRBV6-3; j_call: TRBJ1-2; cdr3_nt: TGTGCCAGCAGTCCCTCCTCCGGGACAGGGGCTGGCTACACCTTC; cdr3_aa: CASSPSSGTGAGYTF
d_call: -; clone_size: -; cdr3_length: 17; v_call: TRBV20-1; j_call: TRBJ2-4; cdr3_nt: TGCAGTGCTAGTACCTATTTGGTCGAGAGCGCCAAAAACATTCAGTACTTC; cdr3_aa: CSASTYLVESAKNIQYF
d_call: -; clone_size: -; cdr3_length: 13; v_call: TRBV12-5; j_call: TRBJ2-5; cdr3_nt: TGTGCTAGTGGTTTGGTAATCGGAGAGACCCAGTACTTC; cdr3_aa: CASGLVIGETQYF
d_call: -; clone_size: few; cdr3_length: 12; v_call: TRBV6-5; j_call: TRBJ1-2; cdr3_nt: TGTGCCAGCAGTTTTGGACAGTCGGGCTACACCTTC; cdr3_aa: CASSFGQSGYTF
d_call: -; clone_size: -; cdr3_length: 15; v_call: TRBV27; j_call: TRBJ2-5; cdr3_nt: TGTGCCAGCAGTCCTTCCGGGTCTGCGGCCCAGACCCAGTACTTC; cdr3_aa: CASSPSGSAAQTQYF
d_call: TRBD1; clone_size: -; cdr3_length: 15; v_call: TRBV4-1; j_call: TRBJ2-1; cdr3_nt: TGCGCCAGCAGCCCAGGACAGGTTACCTACAATGAGCAGTTCTTC; cdr3_aa: CASSPGQVTYNEQFF
d_call: TRBD1; clone_size: few; cdr3_length: 15; v_call: TRBV7-9; j_call: TRBJ2-7; cdr3_nt: TGTGCCAGCAGCTCTCTAGGACAGGGTGCGGGTGAGCAGTACTTC; cdr3_aa: CASSSLGQGAGEQYF
d_call: TRBD1; clone_size: -; cdr3_length: 14; v_call: TRBV5-4; j_call: TRBJ2-7; cdr3_nt: TGTGCCAGCAGCCGGACAGGGAAGAATTACGAGCAGTACTTC; cdr3_aa: CASSRTGKNYEQYF
d_call: -; clone_size: -; cdr3_length: 13; v_call: TRBV6-5; j_call: TRBJ1-1; cdr3_nt: TGTGCCAGCAGTTATACAGGGAACACTGAAGCTTTCTTT; cdr3_aa: CASSYTGNTEAFF
d_call: TRBD1; clone_size: -; cdr3_length: 17; v_call: TRBV2; j_call: TRBJ2-5; cdr3_nt: TGTGCCAGCAGACCCGGGACAGGCTTGAGAGGGATGGAGACCCAGTACTTC; cdr3_aa: CASRPGTGLRGMETQYF
d_call: TRBD1; clone_size: -; cdr3_length: 15; v_call: TRBV10-3; j_call: TRBJ1-5; cdr3_nt: TGTGCCATCAGTGATATCACAGGGGTGGAAGGGGCCCAGCATTTT; cdr3_aa: CAISDITGVEGAQHF
d_call: -; clone_size: -; cdr3_length: 14; v_call: TRBV29-1; j_call: TRBJ2-2; cdr3_nt: TGCAGCGTTGGGAGACAGAGCTCCACCGGGGAGCTGTTTTTT; cdr3_aa: CSVGRQSSTGELFF
d_call: -; clone_size: -; cdr3_length: 17; v_call: TRBV19; j_call: TRBJ1-2; cdr3_nt: TGTGCCAGTAGTACCCCGACGGGCCCGGGGAGAGACTATGGCTACACCTTC; cdr3_aa: CASSTPTGPGRDYGYTF
d_call: TRBD2; clone_size: -; cdr3_length: 16; v_call: TRBV5-4; j_call: TRBJ2-3; cdr3_nt: TGTGCCAGCAGCTCGGGACTAGCGGGAAGATCAGATACGCAGTATTTT; cdr3_aa: CASSSGLAGRSDTQYF
d_call: -; clone_size: -; cdr3_length: 16; v_call: TRBV9; j_call: TRBJ2-2; cdr3_nt: TGTGCCAGCAGCGCACCTTTACTAGCAGGCACCGGGGAGCTGTTTTTT; cdr3_aa: CASSAPLLAGTGELFF
d_call: -; clone_size: -; cdr3_length: 14; v_call: TRBV28; j_call: TRBJ1-1; cdr3_nt: TGTGCCAGCAGTTCCCACCAGGCCGGAGGGGAAGCTTTCTTT; cdr3_aa: CASSSHQAGGEAFF
d_call: TRBD1; clone_size: -; cdr3_length: 13; v_call: TRBV28; j_call: TRBJ1-1; cdr3_nt: TGTGCCAGCAGTATGGGACAGTACACTGAAGCTTTCTTT; cdr3_aa: CASSMGQYTEAFF
d_call: -; clone_size: -; cdr3_length: 15; v_call: TRBV4-1; j_call: TRBJ2-5; cdr3_nt: TGCGCCAGCAGCCAAGGCCCGACGGAGCGGGAGACCCAGTACTTC; cdr3_aa: CASSQGPTERETQYF
d_call: TRBD2; clone_size: few; cdr3_length: 18; v_call: TRBV3-1/TRBV3-2; j_call: TRBJ2-3; cdr3_nt: TGTGCCAGCAGCCAAGAACAGGTTGTAGCGGGGGCCACAGATACGCAGTATTTT; cdr3_aa: CASSQEQVVAGATDTQYF
d_call: -; clone_size: -; cdr3_length: 19; v_call: TRBV5-6; j_call: TRBJ2-1; cdr3_nt: TGTGCCAGCAGCTTTCTCTCGGTCGGGAGTGCGAGCTCCTACAATGAGCAGTTCTTC; cdr3_aa: CASSFLSVGSASSYNEQFF
d_call: TRBD1; clone_size: -; cdr3_length: 13; v_call: TRBV7-2; j_call: TRBJ2-7; cdr3_nt: TGTGCCAGCAGCTTAGGACAGGGCGGGGAGCAGTACTTC; cdr3_aa: CASSLGQGGEQYF